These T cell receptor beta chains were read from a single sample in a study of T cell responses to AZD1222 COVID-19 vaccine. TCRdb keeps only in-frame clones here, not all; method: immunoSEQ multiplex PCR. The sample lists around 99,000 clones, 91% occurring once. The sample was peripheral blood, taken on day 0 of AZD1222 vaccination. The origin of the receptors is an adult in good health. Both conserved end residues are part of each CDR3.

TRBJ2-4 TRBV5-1 CASSLSVLQGNIQYF
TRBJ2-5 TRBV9 CASSVGLQYQETQYF
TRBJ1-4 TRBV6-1 CASSENRVEKLFF
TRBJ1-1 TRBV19 CASSTGQGIYTEAFF
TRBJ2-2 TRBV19 CASSPGDRETGELFF
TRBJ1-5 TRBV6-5 CASSSTGLGQPQHF
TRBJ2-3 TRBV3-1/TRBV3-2 CASSQMSGADTQYF
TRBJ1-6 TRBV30 CAWTPGGNSPLHF
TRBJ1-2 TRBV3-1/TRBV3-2 CASSQGSVLYGYTF
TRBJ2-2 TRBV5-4 CASSLSRWRNTGELFF
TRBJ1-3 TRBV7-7 CASTRAGRDSGNTIYF
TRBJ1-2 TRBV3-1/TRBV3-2 CASSRWTGGEGYTF
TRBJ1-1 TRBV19 CASSIEQGGSTEAFF
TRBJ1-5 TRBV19 CASISGTGGSSNQPQHF
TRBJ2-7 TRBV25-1 CASSEWGQGNYEQYF
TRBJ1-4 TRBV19 CASSTLGGDNEKLFF
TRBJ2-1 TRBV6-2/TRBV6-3 CASSPRPYNEQFF
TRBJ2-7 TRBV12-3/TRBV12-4 CASRRQGADEQYF
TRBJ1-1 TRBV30 CAWTRDSRAFF
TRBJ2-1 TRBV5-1 CASSLAGTPYDEQFF
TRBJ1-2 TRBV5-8 CASSLTASYGYTF
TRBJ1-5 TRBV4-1 CASSQPTLTGQPQHF
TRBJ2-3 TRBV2 CASSEVGTNTQYF
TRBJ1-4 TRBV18 CASSPNHMGGTTNEKLFF
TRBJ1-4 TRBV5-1 CASRAETGRSEKLFF
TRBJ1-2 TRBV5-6 CASSSDPGANYGYTF
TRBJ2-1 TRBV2 CASSPRLASYNEQFF
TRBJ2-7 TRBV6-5 CASSSGPPREQYF
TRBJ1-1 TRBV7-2 CASSLIYDTEAFF
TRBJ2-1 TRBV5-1 CASSLGTAYNEQFF
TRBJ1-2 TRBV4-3 CASSQDSRGGYTF
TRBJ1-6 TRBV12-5 CASGLVGTQYSPLHF
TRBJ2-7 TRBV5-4 CASSLGGTSGRYEQYF
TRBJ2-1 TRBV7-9 CASSLVGWENNEQFF
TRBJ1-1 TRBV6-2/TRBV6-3 CASSYRGNTEAFF